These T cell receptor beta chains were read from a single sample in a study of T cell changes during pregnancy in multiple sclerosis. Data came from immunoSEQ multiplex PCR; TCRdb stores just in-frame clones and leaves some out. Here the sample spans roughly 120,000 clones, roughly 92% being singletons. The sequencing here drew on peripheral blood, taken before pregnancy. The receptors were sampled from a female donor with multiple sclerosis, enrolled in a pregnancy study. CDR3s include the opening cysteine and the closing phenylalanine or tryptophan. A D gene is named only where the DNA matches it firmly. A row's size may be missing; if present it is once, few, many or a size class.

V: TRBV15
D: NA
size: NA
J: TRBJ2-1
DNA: TGTGCCACCAGCAGAACCCCCAGAACGCCTGAGCAGTTCTTC
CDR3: CATSRTPRTPEQFF

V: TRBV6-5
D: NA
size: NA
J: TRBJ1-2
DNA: TGTGCCACCTCTCGGGGGAGCTATGGCTACACCTTC
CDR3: CATSRGSYGYTF

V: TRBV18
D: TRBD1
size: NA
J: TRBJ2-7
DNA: TGTGCCAGCTCACCACGGGGACAGGCCAACGAGCAGTACTTC
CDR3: CASSPRGQANEQYF

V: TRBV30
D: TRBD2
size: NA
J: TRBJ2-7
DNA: TGTGCCTGGAGTGTCGGGGGGAGCGCCTACGAGCAGTACTTC
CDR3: CAWSVGGSAYEQYF

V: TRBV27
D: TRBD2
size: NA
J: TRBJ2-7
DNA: TGTGCCAGCTTTAGCGGGATTACCTACGAGCAGTACTTC
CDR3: CASFSGITYEQYF

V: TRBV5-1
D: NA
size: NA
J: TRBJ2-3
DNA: TGCGCCAGCAGCTGGCCCGGCGGTCCAGCGGAGTTCACAGATACGCAGTATTTT
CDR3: CASSWPGGPAEFTDTQYF

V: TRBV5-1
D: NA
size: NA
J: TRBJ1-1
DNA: TGCGCCAGCAGTTCGGGGGGCACTGAAGCTTTCTTT
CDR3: CASSSGGTEAFF

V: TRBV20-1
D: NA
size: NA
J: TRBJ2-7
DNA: TGCAGTGCCAGCAACGGGGGGCGTCCGTACTTC
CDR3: CSASNGGRPYF

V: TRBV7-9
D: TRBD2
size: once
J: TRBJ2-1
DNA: TGTGCCAGCAGCTTAGCAAGCGGGAGGAACTACAATGAGCAGTTCTTC
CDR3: CASSLASGRNYNEQFF

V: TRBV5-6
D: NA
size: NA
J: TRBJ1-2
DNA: TGTGCCAGCAGCCCGAGACGGGTACTCTATGGCTACACCTTC
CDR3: CASSPRRVLYGYTF

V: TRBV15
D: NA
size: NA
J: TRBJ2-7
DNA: TGTGCCACCAGCAGAGATCTAGTCGACGAGCAGTACTTC
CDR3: CATSRDLVDEQYF

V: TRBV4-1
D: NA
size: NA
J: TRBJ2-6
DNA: TGCGCCAGCAGCCAAGAGGGGGGATATGGGGCCAACGTCCTGACTTTC
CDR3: CASSQEGGYGANVLTF

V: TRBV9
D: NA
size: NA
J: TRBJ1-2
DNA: TGTGCCAGCAGCGTAGGAGGGTCCAACTATGGCTACACCTTC
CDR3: CASSVGGSNYGYTF

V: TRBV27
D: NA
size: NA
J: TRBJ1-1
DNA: TGTGCCAGCAGATCAAACACTGAAGCTTTCTTT
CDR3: CASRSNTEAFF

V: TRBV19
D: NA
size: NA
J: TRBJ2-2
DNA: TGTGCCAGTACCTCGCGAGTCCTGAACACCGGGGAGCTGTTTTTT
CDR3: CASTSRVLNTGELFF

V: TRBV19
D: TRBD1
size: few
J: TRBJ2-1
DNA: TGTGCCTCAGGGGGTGAGCAGTTCTTC
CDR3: CASGGEQFF

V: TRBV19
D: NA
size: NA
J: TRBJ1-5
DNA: TGTGCCAGTAGTATAGATCTGGGAGAACAGCCCCAGCATTTT
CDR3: CASSIDLGEQPQHF

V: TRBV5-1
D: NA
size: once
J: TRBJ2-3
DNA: TGCGCCAGCAGCTTGCCCTCTGGCACAGATACGCAGTATTTT
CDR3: CASSLPSGTDTQYF

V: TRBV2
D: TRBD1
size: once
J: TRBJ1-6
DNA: TGTGCCAGCAGCGAGGGACAGGGGGCGTTAAGAATTTCACCCCTCCACTTT
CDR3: CASSEGQGALRISPLHF

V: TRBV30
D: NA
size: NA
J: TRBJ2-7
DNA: TGTGCCTGGAGTGCCCTCGAAATTTCGCTGATACCCCAGGAGGGTGGGTACGAGCAGTACTTC
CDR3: CAWSALEISLIPQEGGYEQYF

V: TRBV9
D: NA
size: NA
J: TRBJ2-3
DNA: TGTGCCAGCAGCGTAGACCGGGGTCTCCCAGATACGCAGTATTTT
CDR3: CASSVDRGLPDTQYF

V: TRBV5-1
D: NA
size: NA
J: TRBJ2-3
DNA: TGCGCCAGCAGCATCGGGACAGATACGCAGTATTTT
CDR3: CASSIGTDTQYF

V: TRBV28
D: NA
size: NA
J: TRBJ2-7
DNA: TGTGCCAGCAGTTTAGGGCTGAGCTACGAGCAGTACTTC
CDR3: CASSLGLSYEQYF

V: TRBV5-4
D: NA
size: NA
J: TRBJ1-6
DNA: TGTGCCAGCAGCTTGGCCGGGCAGGGGTCTTCACCCCTCCACTTT
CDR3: CASSLAGQGSSPLHF

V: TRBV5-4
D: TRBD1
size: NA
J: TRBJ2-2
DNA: TGTGCCAGCAGCCCAGGGACAGGGGGCGTAACCGGGGAGCTGTTTTTT
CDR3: CASSPGTGGVTGELFF